These 9 T cell receptor beta chains share one sample of origin, sequenced in a study of human T cells and chemical hapten exposure. TCRdb re-derived calls from the RACE reads in MiXCR, one entry per CDR3 protein. The sample includes roughly 110,000 distinct CDR3 sequences, roughly 12% of them seen just once. As for time point: pre-sensitization, week 0. Indicated treatment: therapeutic diphenylcyclopropenone sensitization with weekly scalp DPC. The sample in question was whole blood, obtained in connection with sensitization to the hapten diphenylcyclopropenone (DPC). The receptor source for this set is a woman aged 45-59 years with alopecia areata. Some clones in this sample may be carry-over from other donors' samples.

The chain uses TRBV10-2 and TRBJ1-3; no firm D call. The V gene lost 11 bases and the J gene lost 9 bases, with 17 bases spanning the gap. Germline values: CDR1 WSHSY, CDR2 SAAADI. The CDR3 is 12 amino acids. Written as DNA, the CDR3 is TGCGCCGCCTCAGTCAGCAGAGGCACCATATATTTT. As protein: CAASVSRGTIYF.

This chain's CDR3 is CASSQAIWDSYTEAFF. The CDR3 DNA is TGCGCCAGCAGCCAAGCCATTTGGGATAGTTACACTGAAGCTTTCTTT. The chain is built from TRBV4-3 and TRBJ1-1; D is unclear. Germline assignment: CDR1 LGHNA and CDR2 YSLEER. Trimming cost V 1 base and J 3 bases, with 15 bases left between them. CDR3 length: 16 amino acids.

A few counts support this clonotype. The chain uses TRBV20-1 and TRBJ1-6, with D possibly TRBD1 on 6 matching bases. The germline gives CDR1 DFQATT, CDR2 SNEGSKA (reference sequence). CDR3 size: 14 residues. V was cut by 0 bases and J by 11 bases, with 14 bases left in between. The CDR3 DNA reads as TGCAGTGCTAGAGAACAGGGCGGGATCGCACCCCTCCACTTT. Translation gives CSAREQGGIAPLHF.

This clonotype appeared a few times. The chain carries TRBV6-2 or TRBV6-3 and TRBJ2-7, with 8 bases lining up with TRBD1. Per the germline V gene, CDR1 is MNHEY and CDR2 is SVGEGT. V dropped 6 bases and J dropped 7; count of bases not matched to a gene: 11. CDR3 length equals 14 residues. This CDR3 is CASSADRAVREQYF. In DNA form, the CDR3 reads TGTGCCAGCAGCGCGGACAGGGCCGTGAGGGAGCAGTACTTC.

Worth noting for this clonotype: At one boundary the junction diverges from the germline segment, which might be a read error. The gene calls are TRBV10-2 and TRBJ2-7, with 9 bases aligning to TRBD1. This CDR3 region has 17 residues. Germline V gene sequence: CDR1 WSHSY, CDR2 SAAADI. This chain's CDR3 is CANSGVPRTGVTGEQYF. The CDR3 bases are TGCGCCAACAGTGGGGTACCCAGGACAGGGGTTACCGGCGAGCAGTACTTC.

This clonotype was seen at least ten times. The chain recombines TRBV2 with TRBJ1-6, with a tentative D call TRBD1 (5 bases). The CDR3 covers 17 residues. CDR1 is SNHLY, CDR2 FYNNEI, per germline. Trimming stripped 4 bases from V and 0 bases from J, with 13 bases between. CDR3 sequence: CASSAIAGTSYNSPLHF. The CDR3 DNA reads TGTGCCAGCAGTGCGATTGCGGGGACCTCCTATAATTCACCCCTCCACTTT.

This clonotype was seen repeatedly, ten times or more. The V and J genes are TRBV27 and TRBJ2-7, with a weak D call TRBD2 (6 bases). V lost 3 bases and J lost 2, with 14 bases in between. The CDR3 has 15 residues. Germline CDR1 reads MNHEY; CDR2 reads SMNVEV (reference sequence). The CDR3 DNA follows: TGTGCCAGCAGTTTCCTGGCGGGGCCCCCCTACGAGCAGTACTTC. This sequence encodes CASSFLAGPPYEQYF.

This clonotype has at least ten counts. This rearrangement joins TRBV7-9 to TRBJ1-1, with 7 nucleotides matching TRBD1. Per germline, CDR1 SEHNR and CDR2 FQNEAQ (reference sequence). Unmatched junction bases numbered 14, after V lost 5 bases and J lost 2 bases. This CDR3 has 17 residues. CDR3 sequence reads: CASSLTRIRDSNTEAFF. The CDR3 nucleotides are TGTGCCAGCAGCCTAACACGAATAAGGGACAGTAACACTGAAGCTTTCTTT.

The gene calls are TRBV5-1 and TRBJ1-6, with 7 bases matching TRBD1. CDR1 SGHRS and CDR2 YFSETQ come from the germline V gene. Unmatched junction bases numbered 1, after V lost 6 bases and J lost 7 bases. The CDR3 extends over 12 amino acids. The CDR3 DNA is TGCGCCAGCAAGACAGGGAATTCACCCCTCCACTTT. It codes for CASKTGNSPLHF.